This T cell receptor (beta chain) was retrieved from a study of Graves' ophthalmopathy and Graves' hyperthyroidism. Germline V gives CDR1 MNHNS, CDR2 SASEGT. CDR3 length equals 16 residues. After removal of 7 bases from V and 5 bases from J, the junction contained 11 bases not matched to a gene. RNA transcripts were the source from which TCR beta CDR3 regions were amplified. Investigators did first-round RT-PCR with HTBI primers, then second-round multiplex PCR. TCRdb reprocessed the multiplex PCR reads with MiXCR, giving one entry per CDR3 protein. The table has hundreds of thousands of distinct CDR3 sequences, roughly 21% seen once.

The sequenced sample consisted of peripheral blood. This TCR derives from a woman aged 18 to 35 with stable Graves' hyperthyroidism. The V call is TRBV6-1, the J call TRBJ2-4; 10 bases align to TRBD2. CDR3 DNA: TGTGCCAGCAAAGTAGCGGGAGGCAACGTGGAAAACATTCAGTACTTC. Its protein is CASKVAGGNVENIQYF.